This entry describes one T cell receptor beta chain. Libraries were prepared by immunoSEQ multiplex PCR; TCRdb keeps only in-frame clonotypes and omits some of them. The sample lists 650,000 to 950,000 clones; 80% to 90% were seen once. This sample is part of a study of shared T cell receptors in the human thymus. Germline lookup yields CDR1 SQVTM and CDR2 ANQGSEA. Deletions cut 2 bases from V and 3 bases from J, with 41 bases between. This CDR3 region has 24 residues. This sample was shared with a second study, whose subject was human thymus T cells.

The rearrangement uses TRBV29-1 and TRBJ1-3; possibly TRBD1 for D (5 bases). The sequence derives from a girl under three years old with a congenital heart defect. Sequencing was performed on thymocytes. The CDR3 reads CSVEHIPNPQGVRGRQPLGNTIYF. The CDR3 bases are TGCAGCGTTGAACATATACCGAACCCCCAGGGAGTGCGGGGCAGGCAACCTCTTGGAAACACCATATATTTT.